The 32 T cell receptor beta chains below were found in one sample sequenced in a study of radiation and T cells in renal cell carcinoma. TCRdb's copy holds only in-frame clones and misses some; the assay was immunoSEQ multiplex PCR. The sample records some 120,000 clones, 81% being singletons. This sample's time point: blood 2 weeks post-SBRT. The treatment: 15 Gy SBRT to primary tumor, nephrectomy 4 weeks later. Sample: blood, taken from a patient whose treatment included radiotherapy and nephrectomy. The receptors shown here come from a man aged 45-60 years with renal cell carcinoma.

V and J are TRBV7-9 and TRBJ2-7; no clear D gene. The CDR3 sequence is 13 residues long. Trimming removed 5 bases from V and 0 bases from J, with 8 bases in between. Germline lookup yields CDR1 SEHNR and CDR2 FQNEAQ (reference sequence). CDR3 amino acids: CASSGRSSYEQYF. CDR3 in DNA: TGTGCCAGCAGCGGGCGAAGCTCCTACGAGCAGTACTTC.

The gene calls are TRBV5-4 and TRBJ2-1; TRBD2 matches at 7 bases. The J segment lost 2 bases and the V segment lost 1 base, leaving 3 bases of the junction unmatched. The germline V gene has CDR1 SGHNT and CDR2 YYREEE (reference sequence). The length of the CDR3 is 15 residues. The CDR3 DNA reads TGTGCCAGCAGCTTGTCTAGCGGAGCCTACAATGAGCAGTTCTTC. Its translation is CASSLSSGAYNEQFF.

The chain links TRBV2 to TRBJ1-1; D not certain. Trimming took 3 bases from V and 1 from J, leaving 12 bases between them. The CDR3 runs 15 residues. Germline V gives CDR1 SNHLY, CDR2 FYNNEI. The chain's CDR3 is CASSEGGLPNTEAFF. The CDR3 DNA follows: TGTGCCAGCAGTGAGGGCGGACTGCCGAACACTGAAGCTTTCTTT.

This clone was observed a few times. The chain joins TRBV30 to TRBJ1-4, with 10 bases matching TRBD1. The CDR3 contains 13 residues. The V segment lost 5 bases and the J segment 8 bases; nucleotides outside the gene matches: 5. The germline V gene encodes CDR1 GTSNPN and CDR2 SVGIG (reference sequence). CDR3 protein: CAWSGTGAEKLFF. The CDR3 region has the DNA TGTGCCTGGTCTGGGACAGGGGCCGAAAAACTGTTTTTT.

The chain combines TRBV4-2 with TRBJ2-3; TRBD2 is a possible D gene (5 bases). Germline CDR1 LGHNA, CDR2 YNFKEQ. V gave up 3 bases and J gave up 1 base, with 11 bases separating them. The CDR3 consists of 15 residues. The CDR3 region has the DNA TGTGCCAGCAGCCAGAATAGGGAGCGCACAGATACGCAGTATTTT. This sequence encodes CASSQNRERTDTQYF.

The J gene is TRBJ2-1, the V gene TRBV5-4; a possible D gene is TRBD1 (6 bases). This CDR3 comprises 12 residues. Germline V gene data show CDR1 as SGHNT and CDR2 as YYREEE (reference sequence). The V and J ends lost 5 bases and 5 bases respectively, with 8 bases between them. CDR3 sequence reads: CASRGADNEQFF. The CDR3 bases are TGTGCCAGCAGGGGGGCCGACAATGAGCAGTTCTTC. Supplemented by reference TRBV5-4 and TRBJ2-1, the full variable domain reads ETGVTQSPTHLIKTRGQQVTLRCSSQSGHNTVSWYQQALGQGPQFIFQYYREEENGRGNFPPRFSGLQFPNYSSELNVNALELDDSALYLCASRGADNEQFFGPGTRLTVL.

This chain joins TRBV5-1 and TRBJ2-5; the match to TRBD1 covers 7 bases. With V trimmed by 0 bases and J by 4 bases, 3 bases remained unmatched. CDR3 length: 14 amino acids. The germline CDR1 and CDR2 sequences are SGHRS and YFSETQ. The CDR3 DNA is TGCGCCAGCAGCTTGGCACAGGGGATAGAGACCCAGTACTTC. The encoded protein is CASSLAQGIETQYF.

The chain uses TRBV9 and TRBJ2-1, with 8 bases fitting TRBD2. Germline CDR1 is SGDLS and CDR2 is YYNGEE. Losses at the gene ends were 4 bases for V and 0 bases for J; bases not matched to a gene: 6. The CDR3 has 16 amino acids. In DNA form, the CDR3 reads TGTGCCAGCAGCCCTAGGAGCGGGAGCTCCTACAATGAGCAGTTCTTC. Translating it yields CASSPRSGSSYNEQFF.

The chain combines TRBV4-2 with TRBJ2-7, with 9 bases lining up with TRBD2. The CDR3 has 16 amino acids. The germline CDR1 and CDR2 sequences are LGHNA and YNFKEQ. After removal of 0 bases from V and 3 bases from J, the junction contained 6 bases not matched to a gene. Here the CDR3 reads CASSQDGTSRRYEQYF. As DNA, the CDR3 is TGTGCCAGCAGCCAAGATGGGACTAGCCGACGCTACGAGCAGTACTTC.

This clone was seen a handful of times. This chain connects TRBV25-1 to TRBJ1-1; TRBD1 is a possible D gene (5 bases). Germline V lookup: CDR1 MGHDK, CDR2 SYGVNS. The length of the CDR3 is 13 residues. Trimming removed 6 bases at V and 4 bases at J, with 12 bases between. CDR3 amino acids: CASREGVVTEAFF. CDR3 DNA sequence: TGTGCCAGCAGAGAAGGGGTTGTCACTGAAGCTTTCTTT.

This rearrangement joins TRBV5-1 to TRBJ2-3; 10 bases are a match to TRBD2. The CDR3 loop spans 15 amino acids. V lost 5 bases to trimming and J lost 3 bases; unmatched junction nucleotides: 6. Germline V gives CDR1 SGHRS, CDR2 YFSETQ. The CDR3 DNA reads as TGCGCCAGCAGTTTAACTAGCGGGGAAACAGATACGCAGTATTTT. It specifies CASSLTSGETDTQYF.

In this sample, this clone turned up a few times. The J gene is TRBJ1-1, the V gene TRBV6-1; 7 bases align to TRBD1. The CDR3 is 14 amino acids. V gave up 5 bases and J gave up 4 bases; unmatched junction bases: 7. Per germline, CDR1 MNHNS and CDR2 SASEGT. The CDR3 spells CASSPGTASTEAFF. As DNA, the CDR3 is TGTGCCAGCAGTCCCGGGACAGCGTCCACTGAAGCTTTCTTT.

CDR3 bases: TGTGCCAGCAGTGCCGAGGGGGCTGGGGCCAACGTCCTGACTTTC. As protein: CASSAEGAGANVLTF. This rearrangement joins TRBV2 to TRBJ2-6; possible D gene TRBD1, 6 bases. CDR1 and CDR2 from the germline V gene are SNHLY and FYNNEI. The V gene lost 4 bases and the J gene lost 2 bases, with 9 bases spanning the gap. The CDR3 runs to 15 residues.

The V and J genes are TRBV29-1 and TRBJ2-3; possibly TRBD2 for D (5 bases). Germline V lookup: CDR1 SQVTM, CDR2 ANQGSEA. The CDR3 consists of 13 residues. V lost 8 bases, J lost 4 bases, and 16 bases lay in between. CDR3 DNA: TGCAGCTTCCTCTCCCGGCGGGCAGATACGCAGTATTTT. Translation: CSFLSRRADTQYF.

The J gene is TRBJ2-3, the V gene TRBV7-2, with D possibly being TRBD2 (7 bases). Germline CDR1 and CDR2: SGHTA and FQGNSA. CDR3 length equals 13 residues. Trimming took off 5 bases at V and 8 bases at J, with 14 bases between the two ends. The CDR3 coding sequence is TGTGCCAGCAGCCCGGGGGGCGCCTCTACGCAGTATTTT. Its translation: CASSPGGASTQYF.

Concerning this clone: Distinct nucleotide sequences in the sample also encode this CDR3. This CDR3 reads CASSLGTEAFF. In DNA form, the CDR3 reads TGTGCCAGCAGCTTGGGGACAGAAGCTTTCTTT. The chain combines TRBV27 with TRBJ1-1, with D maybe TRBD1 (6 bases). Trimming stripped 6 bases from V and 8 bases from J, with 10 bases between. This CDR3 has 11 amino acids. The germline V gene encodes CDR1 MNHEY and CDR2 SMNVEV (reference sequence).

The chain joins TRBV19 to TRBJ2-2; D unresolved. V lost 0 bases to trimming and J lost 7 bases, with 12 bases between them. The CDR3 is 15 residues long. Germline V gene lookup returns CDR1 LNHDA and CDR2 SQIVND (reference sequence). Written as DNA, the CDR3 is TGTGCCAGTAGTATAGATCTAGGGTTGGTCGGGGAGCTGTTTTTT. Encoded protein: CASSIDLGLVGELFF.

This sequence joins TRBV14 and TRBJ1-1; TRBD1 aligns across 8 bases. Unmatched junction bases numbered 8, after V lost 2 bases and J lost 0 bases. The CDR3 spans 17 residues. CDR1 is SGHDN, CDR2 FVKESK, per germline. The chain's CDR3 is CASSQWADRAMNTEAFF. The CDR3 DNA sequence: TGTGCCAGCAGCCAATGGGCGGACAGGGCTATGAACACTGAAGCTTTCTTT.

The genes are TRBV2 and TRBJ1-2, with unresolved D. The V gene's germline CDR1 is SNHLY and CDR2 FYNNEI. The CDR3 is made up of 14 amino acids. V was cut by 2 bases and J by 8 bases, with 15 bases left in between. CDR3 nucleotide sequence: TGTGCCAGCAGTGAAAACAACATCGGCATAGGCTACACCTTC. It codes for CASSENNIGIGYTF.

The chain is built from TRBV29-1 and TRBJ2-6; the D gene could be TRBD1 or TRBD2 (7 bases each). The length of the CDR3 is 16 residues. Germline values: CDR1 SQVTM, CDR2 ANQGSEA. V lost 3 bases and J lost 1, with 13 bases in between. The CDR3 coding sequence is TGCAGCGTTGAGGCCAGGGGGGGGTCTGGGGCCAACGTCCTGACTTTC. This translates into CSVEARGGSGANVLTF.

The chain joins TRBV30 to TRBJ1-1; D is undetermined. CDR1 is GTSNPN, CDR2 SVGIG, per germline (reference sequence). V was cut by 1 base and J by 11 bases, with 17 bases left in between. The CDR3 has 13 residues. CDR3 nucleotides: TGTGCCTGGAGTGGAATTTTACTAAATGGGGCTTTCTTT. It encodes CAWSGILLNGAFF.

The chain combines TRBV27 with TRBJ2-4, with D perhaps matching TRBD1 (6 bases). The CDR3 runs 15 residues. From germline, CDR1 is MNHEY and CDR2 SMNVEV (reference sequence). V was cut by 7 bases and J by 0 bases, with 13 bases left in between. CDR3 sequence: CASTGTPLAKNIQYF. The CDR3 nucleotides are TGTGCCAGCACCGGGACACCCTTAGCCAAAAACATTCAGTACTTC.

V usage is TRBV7-9 and J usage is TRBJ2-5; TRBD1 matches 9 bases. V lost 4 bases, J lost 3 bases, and 6 bases stayed unmatched. There are 15 residues in the CDR3. CDR1 and CDR2 (germline): SEHNR, FQNEAQ (reference sequence). The CDR3 region is CASSYHRGLEETQYF. The CDR3 DNA follows: TGTGCCAGCAGCTACCACAGGGGGCTCGAAGAGACCCAGTACTTC.

The chain links TRBV9 to TRBJ2-1; 10 bases agree with TRBD2. From germline, CDR1 is SGDLS and CDR2 YYNGEE. Unmatched junction bases numbered 4, after V lost 4 bases and J lost 6 bases. The CDR3 sequence is 14 residues long. For the CDR3, the DNA is TGTGCCAGCAGCCTAGCGGGAGAGGGCAATGAGCAGTTCTTC. Its protein product is CASSLAGEGNEQFF.

J is TRBJ2-3 and V is TRBV28; D is possibly TRBD2 (6 bases). Germline V CDR1 and CDR2: MDHEN, SYDVKM. There are 16 residues in the CDR3. The V end was cut by 5 bases, the J end by 2 bases, with 17 bases between. In nucleotides, the CDR3 is TGTGCCAGCAGTCCCGAGCTAGCGTTGTTCACAGATACGCAGTATTTT. It translates to CASSPELALFTDTQYF.

J is TRBJ2-3 and V is TRBV27; D call uncertain. V lost 6 bases and J lost 0, with 10 bases in between. This CDR3 region has 14 residues. Germline V CDR1 and CDR2: MNHEY, SMNVEV (reference sequence). CDR3 amino acids: CASRVFKSTDTQYF. The CDR3 region has the DNA TGTGCCAGCAGGGTATTTAAAAGCACAGATACGCAGTATTTT.

The V call is TRBV7-9, the J call TRBJ1-1; 7 nucleotides line up with TRBD1. Germline-derived CDR1 and CDR2 are SEHNR and FQNEAQ (reference sequence). The CDR3 consists of 15 residues. V lost 1 base to trimming and J lost 5 bases; unmatched junction nucleotides: 7. The CDR3: CASSLGPGQRTEAFF. The CDR3 nucleotides read TGTGCCAGCAGCTTAGGACCGGGACAGAGGACTGAAGCTTTCTTT.

This clone was picked up a small number of times. The V and J genes are TRBV6-5 and TRBJ1-5; D is unclear. Trimming stripped 5 bases from V and 6 bases from J, with 14 bases between. The CDR3 consists of 14 residues. The germline V gene encodes CDR1 MNHEY and CDR2 SVGAGI. CDR3 protein: CASSQDRWFQPQHF. The CDR3 DNA follows: TGTGCCAGCAGTCAGGACCGCTGGTTTCAGCCCCAGCATTTT.

This chain uses TRBV28 with TRBJ1-3; no firm D call. Germline CDR1 MDHEN, CDR2 SYDVKM. The CDR3 has 12 residues. V lost 8 bases and J 0 bases, leaving 5 bases between the germline ends. The CDR3 spells CASQDSGNTIYF. CDR3 sequence (DNA): TGTGCCAGCCAAGACTCTGGAAACACCATATATTTT.

The J gene is TRBJ2-7, the V gene TRBV19, with D unresolved. Germline V CDR1 and CDR2: LNHDA, SQIVND (reference sequence). The CDR3 runs to 14 residues. Trimming removed 2 bases from V and 3 bases from J, with 11 bases in between. The CDR3 region is CASSISWQNYEQYF. The CDR3 coding sequence is TGTGCCAGTAGTATATCTTGGCAGAACTACGAGCAGTACTTC.

The V call is TRBV18, the J call TRBJ2-7; 10 bases agree with TRBD2. Germline V CDR1 and CDR2: KGHSH, LQKENI. The CDR3 has 14 amino acids. The V gene end was trimmed by 3 bases and the J gene end by 2 bases; junction bases not matched to a gene: 1. The CDR3 DNA reads TGTGCCAGCTCACCCCTAGCGGGAGCCTACGAGCAGTACTTC. Translation: CASSPLAGAYEQYF.

V and J are TRBV7-8 and TRBJ1-5; D gene ambiguous. Trimming took off 1 base at V and 6 bases at J, with 13 bases between the two ends. This CDR3 has 15 amino acids. Germline CDR1 SGHVS, CDR2 FQNEAQ. This chain's CDR3 is CASSLGSRVGQPQHF. DNA for the CDR3: TGTGCCAGCAGCTTAGGAAGCCGCGTTGGTCAGCCCCAGCATTTT.